Below are 10 T cell receptor beta chains sequenced from a single sample in a study of cytomegalovirus exposure and HLA in healthy donors. Vbeta (60) and Jbeta (13) primers were used in the PCR. Sequencing used immunoSEQ multiplex PCR; TCRdb keeps in-frame clones, though not all of them. The sample carries under 200,000 clones, about four fifths recorded once. The material sequenced was PBMCs. The receptors come from a woman aged 45-59 years in good health and CMV-seropositive.

The rearrangement joins TRBV5-1 to TRBJ2-5; 10 bases line up with TRBD2. Germline values: CDR1 SGHRS, CDR2 YFSETQ. V shed 4 bases and J 0 bases; nucleotides not matched to a gene: 6. The CDR3 length is 16 residues. The CDR3 DNA is TGCGCCAGCAGCCAAGGACTAGCGGCATACCAAGAGACCCAGTACTTC. Its translation: CASSQGLAAYQETQYF.

The V and J genes are TRBV6-6 and TRBJ2-5, with TRBD2 matching over 7 bases. Losses at the gene ends were 5 bases for V and 9 bases for J; bases not matched to a gene: 6. Germline V CDR1 and CDR2: MNHNY, SVGAGI (reference sequence). This CDR3 has 12 residues. The CDR3 sequence: CASSPTREAQYF. CDR3 nucleotide sequence: TGTGCCAGCAGTCCCACCCGGGAGGCCCAGTACTTC.

The gene calls are TRBV4-2 and TRBJ2-7, with D possibly being TRBD1 (5 bases). This CDR3 spans 15 amino acids. Germline lookup yields CDR1 LGHNA and CDR2 YNFKEQ. The V end lost 2 bases, the J end lost 0 bases, and 11 bases lay between the germline ends. CDR3 sequence (DNA): TGTGCCAGCAGCCAATTTTTAGACAGCTCCTACGAGCAGTACTTC. Protein product: CASSQFLDSSYEQYF.

Details on this clone: The germline gene is not matched at one end of the junction; a read error may be the cause. The genes are TRBV7-9 and TRBJ2-7, with 10 bases fitting TRBD2. CDR3 size: 15 residues. Germline V gene data show CDR1 as SEHNR and CDR2 as FQNEAQ (reference sequence). This CDR3 reads CSSSLLAGIHYEQYF. DNA for the CDR3: TGTTCCAGCAGCTTACTAGCGGGAATCCACTACGAGCAGTACTTC.

The V and J genes are TRBV7-9 and TRBJ1-2; the match to TRBD1 covers 9 bases. Looked up from germline, CDR1 is SEHNR and CDR2 is FQNEAQ (reference sequence). V was pared by 4 bases and J by 9 bases, with 6 bases of the junction left unmatched. The CDR3 is 13 amino acids. CDR3 in DNA: TGTGCCAGCAGCTCTACCGGGACAGGGCGCTACACCTTC. Protein sequence: CASSSTGTGRYTF.

Worth noting for this clone: Other DNA sequences of this sample code for an identical CDR3. This chain connects TRBV19 to TRBJ1-1; D remains ambiguous. CDR3 length equals 14 residues. Germline V gene sequence: CDR1 LNHDA, CDR2 SQIVND (reference sequence). V lost 0 bases to trimming and J lost 1 base, with 6 bases between them. As DNA, the CDR3 is TGTGCCAGTAGTATAGATCGGGGGAACACTGAAGCTTTCTTT. It translates to CASSIDRGNTEAFF.

This chain links TRBV28 with TRBJ1-3; D might be TRBD1 (5 bases). Trimming shortened V by 4 bases and J by 6 bases, and 10 bases separated the two germline ends. Germline V gene sequence: CDR1 MDHEN, CDR2 SYDVKM. The CDR3 is 13 residues long. CDR3 nucleotide sequence: TGTGCCAGCAGTTCCCCAGGGATAAACACCATATATTTT. Its translation: CASSSPGINTIYF.

The rearrangement links TRBV28 to TRBJ1-2; 7 bases match TRBD1. V gave up 8 bases and J gave up 4 bases; unmatched junction bases: 7. From germline, CDR1 is MDHEN and CDR2 SYDVKM. This CDR3 is 13 amino acids long. CDR3 amino acids: CASLTRTGYGYTF. The CDR3 bases are TGTGCCAGCCTTACTCGGACAGGCTATGGCTACACCTTC.

The chain's CDR3 is CASSRLDSGAYEQYF. Here the CDR3 DNA reads TGTGCCAGCAGCCGTTTGGACAGTGGGGCCTACGAGCAGTACTTC. The J gene is TRBJ2-7, the V gene TRBV11-1; D might be TRBD1 (6 bases). V lost 5 bases and J 2 bases, leaving 16 bases between the germline ends. The CDR3 is made up of 15 amino acids. The germline CDR1 and CDR2 sequences are SGHAT and FQDESV (reference sequence).

The chain has TRBV5-6 and TRBJ2-1, with 7 bases matching TRBD1. The CDR3 extends over 14 amino acids. V dropped 4 bases and J dropped 4; count of bases not matched to a gene: 5. CDR1 and CDR2 (germline): SGHDT, YYEEEE. CDR3 DNA sequence: TGTGCCAGCAGCCACACGGGACAGTACAATGAGCAGTTCTTC. Protein sequence: CASSHTGQYNEQFF.